This is a list of T cell receptor beta chains from one sample in a study of blood T cell repertoires in COVID-19. Measured with immunoSEQ multiplex PCR; TCRdb has only the in-frame clones, and not every one. The data hold tens of thousands of clones, with approximately 92% observed a single time. The sequenced material came from peripheral blood. These receptors were taken from a woman in her 50s with active COVID-19. The conserved cysteine and the conserved F or W are not part of the CDR3 here.

TRBJ2-7 TRBV27 ASAGLSSYEQY
TRBJ2-5 TRBV24-1 ATSDQTSGSVETQY
TRBJ2-7 TRBV28 ASSVERLAHEQY
TRBJ2-1 TRBV5-8 ASILAGGPVEQF
TRBJ2-4 TRBV6-5 ASSTRGRGIQY
TRBJ2-5 TRBV5-8 ASSSGTSRQETQY
TRBJ2-3 TRBV7-3 ASSSSPDTQY
TRBJ1-3 TRBV28 ASSFATGVGNTIY
TRBJ2-3 TRBV10-3 AISEEGSGSADTQY
TRBJ2-2 TRBV9 ASSALFAGELF
TRBJ2-4 TRBV25-1 ASSAGREGRNIQY
TRBJ1-1 TRBV7-9 ASSQGFQRNTEAF
TRBJ2-7 TRBV3-1/TRBV3-2 ASSQVASSKFEQY
TRBJ1-6 TRBV27 ASRPGQTTLNSPLH
TRBJ2-7 TRBV28 ASSLTGQGNHEQY
TRBJ2-7 TRBV18 ASSFLAGGSGEQY
TRBJ2-1 TRBV5-1 ASSPLTSGINNEQF
TRBJ2-1 TRBV7-2 ASSRGTSGRRLGNEQF
TRBJ2-1 TRBV5-1 ASSSPGLAGLNEQF
TRBJ1-2 TRBV7-6 ASSPGGAYT
TRBJ2-7 TRBV30 AWSVIPGQGGDEQY
TRBJ1-4 TRBV5-1 ASSLTGAVANEKLF
TRBJ2-5 TRBV19 ASRLAGEKTQY
TRBJ1-1 TRBV9 ASSPRDNTEAF
TRBJ1-5 TRBV28 ASSSLLRMSGEPARDQPQH
TRBJ2-7 TRBV7-3 ASSLTSQAYEQY
TRBJ2-7 TRBV2 ASRTTPYEQY
TRBJ2-7 TRBV7-9 ASSPGQEQY
TRBJ1-6 TRBV6-1 ASSEAQTYTGMWVNSPLH
TRBJ1-1 TRBV23-1 ASSPPGGGHNTEAF
TRBJ2-5 TRBV3-1/TRBV3-2 ASSQDLAGVQY
TRBJ1-5 TRBV19 ASRQGVYSNQPQH
TRBJ2-2 TRBV13 ASSFRGDTGELF
TRBJ2-7 TRBV7-9 ASSPGGTYEQY
TRBJ2-7 TRBV2 ASSETSGGQQEQY
TRBJ2-5 TRBV19 ASSMGQGIETQY
TRBJ2-1 TRBV24-1 ATIPSRVRMNEQF